This T cell receptor (beta chain) was captured in a study of PD-1 blockade in classical Hodgkin lymphoma. Method: immunoSEQ multiplex PCR; TCRdb's copy keeps in-frame clones and lacks some. The sample carries roughly 48,000 clones, about nine tenths recorded once. Time point denoted: cycle 4 day 1 (C4D1), after less than seven weeks of nivolumab. Every patient had relapsed following autologous stem cell transplantation, and cohorts differed in brentuximab vedotin exposure. Germline V gene sequence: CDR1 MNHEY, CDR2 SMNVEV (reference sequence). V gave up 2 bases and J gave up 4 bases, with 17 bases separating them. The CDR3 has 17 residues.

The chain carries TRBV27 and TRBJ2-2; a weak D match, TRBD2 (7 bases). The TCR was taken from a human donor with classical Hodgkin lymphoma. The sample was peripheral blood mononuclear cells (PBMCs), taken before the fourth cycle of nivolumab. CDR3 region: CASSLISSRGATGELFF. In DNA, the CDR3 is TGTGCCAGCAGTTTAATATCGTCCCGGGGGGCCACCGGGGAGCTGTTTTTT.